This T cell receptor (beta chain) was recovered during a study of cytomegalovirus exposure and HLA in healthy donors. Method: immunoSEQ multiplex PCR; TCRdb's copy keeps in-frame clones and lacks some. Of approximately 160,000 clones listed, around 92% are singletons. Per germline, CDR1 SGHVS and CDR2 FQNEAQ. With V trimmed by 2 bases and J by 4 bases, 8 bases remained unmatched. The CDR3 covers 17 residues. Notes on the study in general: A subsequent analysis found that TCR clusters from the first cohort also tended to co-occur in the 90 to 150 validation repertoires, with roughly 95% of cluster scores above 0. Reportedly, cytomegalovirus status was diagnosed with high sensitivity and specificity.

Comment on this clone: Its matching antigen is unknown.

Sample: PBMCs. The TCR comes from a woman under 30 in good health and CMV-seropositive. This chain joins TRBV7-8 and TRBJ1-5; 10 nucleotides match TRBD1. The CDR3 spells CASSLLDRGQGNQPQHF. The CDR3 region has the DNA TGTGCCAGCAGCTTACTAGACAGGGGGCAAGGGAATCAGCCCCAGCATTTT.